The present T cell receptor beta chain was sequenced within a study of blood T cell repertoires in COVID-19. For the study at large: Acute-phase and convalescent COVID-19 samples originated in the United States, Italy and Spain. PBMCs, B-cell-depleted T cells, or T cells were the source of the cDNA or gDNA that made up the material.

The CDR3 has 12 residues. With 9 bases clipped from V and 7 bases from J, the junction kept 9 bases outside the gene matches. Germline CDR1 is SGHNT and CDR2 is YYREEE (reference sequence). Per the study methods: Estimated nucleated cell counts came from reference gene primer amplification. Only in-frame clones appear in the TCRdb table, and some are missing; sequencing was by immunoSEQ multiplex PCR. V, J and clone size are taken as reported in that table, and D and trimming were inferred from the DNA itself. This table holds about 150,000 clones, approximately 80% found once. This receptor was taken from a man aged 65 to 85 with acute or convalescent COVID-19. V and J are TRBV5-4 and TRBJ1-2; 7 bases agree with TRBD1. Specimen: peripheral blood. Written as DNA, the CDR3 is TGTGCCATCTCGAAAGGGGGCGGTGGCTACACCTTC. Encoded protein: CAISKGGGGYTF.